This TCR delta chain was profiled in a study of γδ T cells in repeated Plasmodium falciparum infection. For the study at large: The natural-infection arm compared Malian children under seasonal malaria with matched Australian children. Timepoints: baseline, immediately before selected infections, and 21 days after every infection.

CDR1 and CDR2 (germline): GEAIGNYY, EKD. Trimming removed 1 base from V and 4 bases from J; junction bases left unmatched: 19. The CDR3 is made up of 19 amino acids. Only a few counts were recorded for this clone. Its antigen is not identified. It is likely a read error: a sequence one base away is far more abundant. This sample also contains other DNA sequences that code for the same CDR3. With CATT, TCRdb re-called clones from the multiplex PCR reads. The table has around 89,000 delta-chain clones, roughly 1.4% seen once. Study-level points and caveats: In Vdelta2-negative, largely Vdelta1+, gammadelta repertoires, repeated controlled infections appeared to drive clonal selection waves. The Malian cohort came from a small rural village of predominantly one ethnic group.

Flow sorting of PBMC yielded separate Vgamma9/Vdelta2+ and Vdelta2-negative gammadelta T cell populations for bulk repertoire analysis. The chain is built from TRDV2 and TRDJ1, with 8 bases matching TRDD3. TCRdb offers no J gene call, so here the DNA was matched to germline to obtain one. This receptor was obtained from a pool of human donors (malaria-infected and uninfected, not separated). Sequenced: gamma-delta T cells from blood. CDR3: CACDTLRVLGDTSGDKLIF. The CDR3 DNA sequence: TGTGCCTGTGACACACTCCGAGTACTAGGGGATACTTCTGGCGATAAACTCATCTTT.